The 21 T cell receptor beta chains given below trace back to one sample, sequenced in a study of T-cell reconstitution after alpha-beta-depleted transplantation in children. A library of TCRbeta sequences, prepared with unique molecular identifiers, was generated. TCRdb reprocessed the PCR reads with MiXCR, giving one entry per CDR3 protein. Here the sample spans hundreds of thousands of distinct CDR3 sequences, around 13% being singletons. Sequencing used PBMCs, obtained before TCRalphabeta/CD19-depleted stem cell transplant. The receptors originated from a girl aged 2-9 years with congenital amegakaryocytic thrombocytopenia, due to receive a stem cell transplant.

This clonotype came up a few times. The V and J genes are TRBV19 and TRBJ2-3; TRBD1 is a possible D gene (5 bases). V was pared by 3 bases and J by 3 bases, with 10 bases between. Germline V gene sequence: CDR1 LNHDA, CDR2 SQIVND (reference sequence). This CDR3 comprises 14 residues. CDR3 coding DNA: TGTGCCAGTAGTATCCGCAGGGAAACAGATACGCAGTATTTT. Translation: CASSIRRETDTQYF.

For the CDR3, the DNA is TGTGCCAGCTCAACCCAGGGGCCCAACATTCAGTACTTC. This codes for CASSTQGPNIQYF. The chain links TRBV18 to TRBJ2-4, with D tentatively TRBD1 (6 bases). The CDR3 loop spans 13 amino acids. CDR1 and CDR2 from the germline V gene are KGHSH and LQKENI. The ends were cut back, 5 bases at V and 7 bases at J, with 12 bases in the middle.

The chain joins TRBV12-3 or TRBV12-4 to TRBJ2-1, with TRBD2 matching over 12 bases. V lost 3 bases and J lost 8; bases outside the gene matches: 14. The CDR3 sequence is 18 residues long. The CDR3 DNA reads TGTGCCAGCAGTTTTAGGGGGCTAGCGGGAGGGGGAACGGATGAGCAGTTCTTC. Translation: CASSFRGLAGGGTDEQFF.

CDR3 coding DNA: TGTGCCAGCAGCTTAGGGGGGACTCCTTTGCAGTACTTC. It yields the protein CASSLGGTPLQYF. V gene TRBV7-8 combines with J gene TRBJ2-7; D might be TRBD2 (6 bases). Per the germline V gene, CDR1 is SGHVS and CDR2 is FQNEAQ. With 1 base removed from V and 9 bases from J, the gap between germline ends came to 13 bases. This CDR3 region has 13 residues.

CDR3 sequence: CAWSVGGNYEQYF. CDR3 nucleotides: TGTGCCTGGAGTGTGGGGGGGAACTACGAGCAGTACTTC. This chain links TRBV30 with TRBJ2-7; the match to TRBD2 covers 7 bases. Germline V gene sequence: CDR1 GTSNPN, CDR2 SVGIG (reference sequence). The CDR3 sequence is 13 residues long. With 0 bases clipped from V and 3 bases from J, the junction kept 2 bases outside the gene matches.

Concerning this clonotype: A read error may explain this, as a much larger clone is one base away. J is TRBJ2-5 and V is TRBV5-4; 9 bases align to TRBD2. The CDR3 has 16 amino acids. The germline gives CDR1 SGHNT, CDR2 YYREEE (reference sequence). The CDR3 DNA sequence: TGTGCCAGCAGCTCCAGACTAGCGGTGAACCAAGAGACCCAGTCCTTC. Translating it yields CASSSRLAVNQETQSF.

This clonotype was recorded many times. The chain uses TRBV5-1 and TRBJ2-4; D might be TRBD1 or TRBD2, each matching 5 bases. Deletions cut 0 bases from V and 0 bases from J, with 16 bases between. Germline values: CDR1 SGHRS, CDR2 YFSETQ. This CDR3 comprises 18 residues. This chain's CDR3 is CASSLGRRQSLAKNIQYF. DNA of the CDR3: TGCGCCAGCAGCTTGGGGAGGAGACAGTCTCTAGCCAAAAACATTCAGTACTTC.

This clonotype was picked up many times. This CDR3 reads CATSDFGGEQFF. CDR3 DNA: TGTGCCACCAGTGATTTCGGCGGGGAGCAGTTCTTC. The chain uses TRBV24-1 and TRBJ2-1, with D maybe TRBD2 (5 bases). V was cut by 1 base and J by 10 bases, with 7 bases left in between. This CDR3 comprises 12 residues. The germline CDR1 and CDR2 sequences are KGHDR and SFDVKD.

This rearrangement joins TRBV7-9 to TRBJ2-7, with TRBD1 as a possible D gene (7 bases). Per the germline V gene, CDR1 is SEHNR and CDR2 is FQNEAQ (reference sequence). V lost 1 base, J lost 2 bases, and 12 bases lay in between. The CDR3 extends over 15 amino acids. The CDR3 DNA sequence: TGTGCCAGCAGCTTAGTGGAGGGGGCGGCCTACGAGCAGTACTTC. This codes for CASSLVEGAAYEQYF.

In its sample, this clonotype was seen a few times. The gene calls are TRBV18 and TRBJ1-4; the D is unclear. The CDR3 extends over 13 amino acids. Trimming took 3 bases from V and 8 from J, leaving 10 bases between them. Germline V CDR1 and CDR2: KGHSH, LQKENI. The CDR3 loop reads CASSPGIEEKLFF. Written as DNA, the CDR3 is TGTGCCAGCTCACCTGGAATCGAGGAAAAACTGTTTTTT.

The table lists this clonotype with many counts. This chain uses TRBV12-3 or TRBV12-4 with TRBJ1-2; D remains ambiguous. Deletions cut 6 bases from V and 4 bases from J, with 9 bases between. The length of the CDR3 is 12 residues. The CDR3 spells CASRSISYGYTF. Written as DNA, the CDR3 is TGTGCCAGCAGGTCTATCAGCTATGGCTACACCTTC.

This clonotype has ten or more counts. The CDR3 spells CASSLSPGSGELFF. The CDR3 DNA sequence: TGTGCCAGCAGCTTATCGCCAGGCTCCGGGGAGCTGTTTTTT. V is TRBV7-3 and J is TRBJ2-2; D unclear. The V gene lost 2 bases and the J gene lost 6 bases, with 10 bases spanning the gap. CDR1 SGHTA and CDR2 FQGTGA come from the germline V gene. The CDR3 spans 14 residues. The full variable domain, its missing parts supplied by reference TRBV7-3 and TRBJ2-2, is GAGVSQTPSNKVTEKGKYVELRCDPISGHTALYWYRQSLGQGPEFLIYFQGTGAADDSGLPNDRFFAVRPEGSVSTLKIQRTERGDSAVYLCASSLSPGSGELFFGEGSRLTVL.

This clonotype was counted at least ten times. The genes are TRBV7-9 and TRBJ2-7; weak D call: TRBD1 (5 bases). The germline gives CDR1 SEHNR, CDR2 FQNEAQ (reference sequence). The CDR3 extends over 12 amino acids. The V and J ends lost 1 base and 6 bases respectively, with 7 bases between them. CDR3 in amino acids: CASSLGRAEQYF. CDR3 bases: TGTGCCAGCAGCTTAGGCAGGGCCGAGCAGTACTTC. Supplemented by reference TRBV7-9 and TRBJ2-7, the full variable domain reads DTGVSQNPRHKITKRGQNVTFRCDPISEHNRLYWYRQTLGQGPEFLTYFQNEAQLEKSRLLSDRFSAERPKGSFSTLEIQRTEQGDSAMYLCASSLGRAEQYFGPGTRLTVT.

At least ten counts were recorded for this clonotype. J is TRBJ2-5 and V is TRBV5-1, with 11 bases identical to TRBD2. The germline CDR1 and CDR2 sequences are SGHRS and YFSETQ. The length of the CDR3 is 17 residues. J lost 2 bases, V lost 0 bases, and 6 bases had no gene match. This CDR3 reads CASSLGGGTSGQETQYF. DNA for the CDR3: TGCGCCAGCAGCTTGGGCGGCGGGACTAGCGGACAAGAGACCCAGTACTTC.

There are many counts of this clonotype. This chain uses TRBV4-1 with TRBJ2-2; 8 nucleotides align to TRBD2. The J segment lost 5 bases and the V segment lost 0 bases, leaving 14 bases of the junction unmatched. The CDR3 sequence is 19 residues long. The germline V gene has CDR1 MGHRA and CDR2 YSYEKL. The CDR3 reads CASSQEVSGLVRSTGELFF. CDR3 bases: TGCGCCAGCAGCCAAGAAGTTTCGGGACTAGTTAGGAGTACCGGGGAGCTGTTTTTT.

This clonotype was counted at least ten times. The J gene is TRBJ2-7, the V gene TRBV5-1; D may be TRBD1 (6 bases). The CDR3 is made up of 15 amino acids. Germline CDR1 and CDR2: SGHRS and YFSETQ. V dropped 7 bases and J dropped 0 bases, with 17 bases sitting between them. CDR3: CASCLKTGVSYEQYF. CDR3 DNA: TGCGCCAGCTGTCTTAAGACAGGAGTCTCCTACGAGCAGTACTTC.

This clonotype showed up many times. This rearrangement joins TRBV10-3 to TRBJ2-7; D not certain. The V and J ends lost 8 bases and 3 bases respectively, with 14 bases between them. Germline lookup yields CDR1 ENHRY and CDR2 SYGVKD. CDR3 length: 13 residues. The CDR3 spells CAIQAPVDYEQYF. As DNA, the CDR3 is TGTGCCATCCAGGCTCCTGTAGACTACGAGCAGTACTTC.

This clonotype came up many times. The CDR3 sequence: CASSLGDTYEQYF. CDR3 DNA sequence: TGTGCCAGCAGTTTGGGGGACACCTACGAGCAGTACTTC. The chain combines TRBV27 with TRBJ2-7, with D tentatively TRBD1 (6 bases). The germline CDR1 and CDR2 sequences are MNHEY and SMNVEV (reference sequence). The CDR3 extends over 13 amino acids. Trimming left V 3 bases short and J 2 bases short, with 8 bases between.

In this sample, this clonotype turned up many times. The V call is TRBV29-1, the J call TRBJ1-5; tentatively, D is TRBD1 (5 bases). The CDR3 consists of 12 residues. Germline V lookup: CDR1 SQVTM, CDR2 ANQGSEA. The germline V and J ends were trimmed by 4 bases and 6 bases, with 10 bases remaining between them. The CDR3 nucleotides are TGCAGCGTTGTCTGGGGGAGTCAGCCCCAGCATTTT. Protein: CSVVWGSQPQHF.

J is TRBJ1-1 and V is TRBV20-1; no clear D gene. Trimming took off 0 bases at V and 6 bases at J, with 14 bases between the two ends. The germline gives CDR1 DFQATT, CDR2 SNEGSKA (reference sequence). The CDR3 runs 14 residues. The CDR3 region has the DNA TGCAGTGCTAGAGAATCCTCGGTTAGTTCTGAAGCTTTCTTT. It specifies CSARESSVSSEAFF.

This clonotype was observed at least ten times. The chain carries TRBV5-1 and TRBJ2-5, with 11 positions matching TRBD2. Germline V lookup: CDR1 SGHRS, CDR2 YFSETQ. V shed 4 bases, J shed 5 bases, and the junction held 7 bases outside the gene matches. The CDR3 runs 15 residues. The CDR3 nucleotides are TGCGCCAGCAGCCAAGGACTAGCGGGCGGGGAGACCCAGTACTTC. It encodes CASSQGLAGGETQYF.